These 10 T cell receptor beta chains share one sample of origin, sequenced in a study of blood T cells in healthy people across ages. PCR was performed a second time for roughly 7 to 11 cycles using a sample-barcoded 5' primer and a J-beta primer mix. MiXCR, applied by TCRdb to the 5' RACE reads, yields one record per CDR3 protein. In the table there are about 750,000 distinct CDR3 sequences, roughly 50% of which are singletons. Material: blood. These receptors originate from an older man in good health.

The genes are TRBV5-1 and TRBJ2-6; D remains unclear. V was pared by 0 bases and J by 4 bases, with 8 bases between. The CDR3 is 15 amino acids. Germline V gene lookup returns CDR1 SGHRS and CDR2 YFSETQ. DNA for the CDR3: TGCGCCAGCAGCTTGGAAATGGCGGGGGCCAACGTCCTGACTTTC. The encoded protein is CASSLEMAGANVLTF.

The chain employs TRBV29-1 and TRBJ1-1, with D possibly matching TRBD1 (6 bases). This CDR3 contains 13 residues. With 8 bases removed from V and 3 bases from J, the gap between germline ends came to 16 bases. Germline V gives CDR1 SQVTM, CDR2 ANQGSEA. The CDR3 DNA reads TGCAGCTCCACGGACAGCCACCACACTGAAGCTTTCTTT. It specifies CSSTDSHHTEAFF.

This clonotype occurred once. The chain combines TRBV3-1 with TRBJ2-7; TRBD2 agrees at 13 bases. CDR1 LGHDT and CDR2 YNNKEL come from the germline V gene (reference sequence). The CDR3 runs to 17 residues. The V segment lost 2 bases and the J segment 2 bases; nucleotides outside the gene matches: 6. CDR3 bases: TGTGCCAGCAGCCAACTGGGACTAGCGGGAATGGCCTACGAGCAGTACTTC. Translating gives CASSQLGLAGMAYEQYF.

The CDR3 DNA sequence: TGCAGTGCTAAATTAGCGGCCGAACGCACAGATACGCAGTATTTT. Translation: CSAKLAAERTDTQYF. V is TRBV20-1 and J is TRBJ2-3; tentative D call: TRBD2 (6 bases). The germline V gene encodes CDR1 DFQATT and CDR2 SNEGSKA (reference sequence). The CDR3 consists of 15 residues. Trimming cost V 4 bases and J 1 base, with 15 bases left between them.

The chain uses TRBV24-1 and TRBJ2-7; D uncertain. Germline V gives CDR1 KGHDR, CDR2 SFDVKD. The CDR3 consists of 13 residues. Trimming removed 3 bases at V and 0 bases at J, with 5 bases between. The CDR3 nucleotides are TGTGCCACCAGTGATCCGGTCTCCTACGAGCAGTACTTC. Protein: CATSDPVSYEQYF.

The genes are TRBV14 and TRBJ1-6, with D possibly being TRBD1 (5 bases). This CDR3 has 13 residues. Trimming took off 4 bases at V and 5 bases at J, with 6 bases between the two ends. Germline CDR1 is SGHDN and CDR2 is FVKESK. The CDR3 sequence: CASSLTDNSPLHF. In DNA, the CDR3 is TGTGCCAGCAGCCTGACAGATAATTCACCCCTCCACTTT.

The rearrangement links TRBV28 to TRBJ1-4; D might be TRBD1 (5 bases). Germline CDR1 and CDR2: MDHEN and SYDVKM. This CDR3 contains 14 residues. V lost 5 bases, J lost 8 bases, and 15 bases lay in between. CDR3 loop: CASSPRGLQEKLFF. CDR3 coding DNA: TGTGCCAGCAGTCCAAGGGGACTACAGGAAAAACTGTTTTTT.

The chain combines TRBV6-5 with TRBJ2-3; tentative D call: TRBD2 (6 bases). The germline V and J ends were trimmed by 4 bases and 3 bases, with 26 bases remaining between them. Germline CDR1 MNHEY, CDR2 SVGAGI. This CDR3 contains 19 residues. Here the CDR3 DNA reads TGTGCCAGCAGTTCTTCCCCTTCCCACGTCGGGGGAAAGACAGATACGCAGTATTTT. The encoded protein is CASSSSPSHVGGKTDTQYF.

This clonotype was picked up a small number of times. J is TRBJ2-7 and V is TRBV29-1, with 9 positions matching TRBD2. CDR3 length: 13 amino acids. J gave up 6 bases and V 7 bases, and 10 bases lay outside the gene matches. CDR1 is SQVTM, CDR2 ANQGSEA, per germline. Here the CDR3 DNA reads TGCAGCGCTGGAGCGGGAGGTAATGGCGAGCAGTACTTC. The encoded protein is CSAGAGGNGEQYF.

V is TRBV6-5 and J is TRBJ2-3; possible D gene TRBD2, 5 bases. V lost 2 bases and J lost 6, with 9 bases in between. Per the germline V gene, CDR1 is MNHEY and CDR2 is SVGAGI. This CDR3 is 13 amino acids long. DNA for the CDR3: TGTGCCAGCAGTTACACCTGGGAGGATACGCAGTATTTT. This sequence encodes CASSYTWEDTQYF.